Each of the 5 T cell receptor beta chains below was sequenced from the same sample in a study of CD8 T cells in Susac syndrome. A quantity of about 0.5 to 1 ug RNA underwent reverse transcription using random hexamers. Via MiXCR, TCRdb re-called the immunoSEQ multiplex PCR reads, giving one row per CDR3 protein. The sample has about 300,000 distinct CDR3 sequences; around 83% are singletons. Sequencing used CD8+ T cells from PBMCs. These receptors all stem from a human donor with multiple sclerosis.

This rearrangement joins TRBV11-2 to TRBJ1-1, with D unresolved. Per the germline V gene, CDR1 is SGHAT and CDR2 is FQNNGV. Trimming left V 0 bases short and J 1 base short, with 12 bases between. This CDR3 contains 16 residues. In DNA, the CDR3 is TGTGCCAGCAGCTTAGATGACCCGGACCCGAACACTGAAGCTTTCTTT. Protein: CASSLDDPDPNTEAFF. Full variable domain (outside the CDR3, taken from reference TRBV11-2 and TRBJ1-1): EAGVAQSPRYKIIEKRQSVAFWCNPISGHATLYWYQQILGQGPKLLIQFQNNGVVDDSQLPKDRFSAERLKGVDSTLKIQPAKLEDSAVYLCASSLDDPDPNTEAFFGQGTRLTVV.

CDR3 residues: CASSLGLAGGRNTGELFF. The CDR3 nucleotides are TGTGCCAGCAGCTTGGGACTAGCGGGAGGGAGGAACACCGGGGAGCTGTTTTTT. The rearrangement uses TRBV5-5 and TRBJ2-2; TRBD2 matches at 14 bases. This CDR3 comprises 18 residues. V gave up 0 bases and J gave up 1 base; unmatched junction bases: 2. CDR1 SGHKS and CDR2 YYEKEE come from the germline V gene (reference sequence). Using reference TRBV5-5 and TRBJ2-2 for the parts outside the CDR3, the full variable domain is DAGVTQSPTHLIKTRGQQVTLRCSPISGHKSVSWYQQVLGQGPQFIFQYYEKEERGRGNFPDRFSARQFPNYSSELNVNALLLGDSALYLCASSLGLAGGRNTGELFFGEGSRLTVL.

This CDR3 reads CASSRTDSSYEQYF. The CDR3 DNA sequence: TGTGCCAGCAGCCGGACCGACAGCTCCTACGAGCAGTACTTC. V is TRBV7-9 and J is TRBJ2-7, with D possibly matching TRBD1 (5 bases). This CDR3 is 14 amino acids long. Germline-derived CDR1 and CDR2 are SEHNR and FQNEAQ (reference sequence). Deletions cut 5 bases from V and 0 bases from J, with 11 bases between.

The chain recombines TRBV21-1 with TRBJ2-3; TRBD1 reflects the table's D call only, with no check against the DNA. TRBV21-1 is reported as a pseudogene. CDR3 length: 15 amino acids. DNA for the CDR3: TGTGCCAGCAGCCCTGTCCCGACAGTCACAGATACGCAGTATTTT. Protein product: CASSPVPTVTDTQYF.

CDR3 sequence (DNA): TGTGCCAGCAGCCCCGAAGGGGGTTTTTCCTACAATGAGCAGTTCTTC. This encodes CASSPEGGFSYNEQFF. The chain employs TRBV7-9 and TRBJ2-1, with D perhaps matching TRBD1 (6 bases). Germline values: CDR1 SEHNR, CDR2 FQNEAQ (reference sequence). The V gene lost 5 bases and the J gene lost 1 base, with 15 bases spanning the gap. The CDR3 has 16 amino acids. Full variable domain (missing parts from reference TRBV7-9 and TRBJ2-1): DTGVSQNPRHKITKRGQNVTFRCDPISEHNRLYWYRQTLGQGPEFLTYFQNEAQLEKSRLLSDRFSAERPKGSFSTLEIQRTEQGDSAMYLCASSPEGGFSYNEQFFGPGTRLTVL.